This T cell receptor (beta chain) was found in a study of identifying expanded T cells in peripheral blood. V was shortened by 1 base and J by 3 bases, with 12 bases between the two germline ends. Germline values: CDR1 SGHAT, CDR2 FQNNGV. This CDR3 is 15 amino acids long. Profiling relied on immunoSEQ multiplex PCR, and the TCRdb table lists in-frame clones only, not all of them. The data contain over 90,000 clones, around 90% of them seen just once; the ten biggest clones take up approximately 5.3%. Healthy donors had no documented immune events, such as infections, while sampled. The origin of this receptor is a person aged 18 to 75 in good health. Sequencing was performed on blood. This chain connects TRBV11-2 to TRBJ1-2; D gene ambiguous. The CDR3, as DNA: TGTGCCAGCAGCTTAGGCCCCAGCCGCGACTATGGCTACACCTTC. Translating it yields CASSLGPSRDYGYTF.